A single T cell receptor (beta chain) is shown here with its context. This clone's antigen is unknown. No much larger clone is present one base from it, and per-base qualities are unavailable. Systemically healthy Caucasian individuals from Russia, over 30 in total and aged roughly 6 to 100 years, were included as donors. Approximately 9.3 milliliters of peripheral blood were drawn from each donor into EDTA-treated Vacutainer tubes. Ficoll-Paque density-gradient centrifugation was used to isolate PBMCs, with at least 6.5 million per sample. Trizol reagent was used to extract total RNA from the PBMCs, yielding at least 6 micrograms per sample. The percentages of naive CD45RAhigh/CD27high T cells were determined by flow cytometry on a PBMC aliquot from every donor. A distance of 9 bases separates the germline ends of V and J, which lose 1 base and 0 bases respectively. The CDR3 covers 15 residues, taking in both the cysteine and the phenylalanine. Of all the DNA, just the CDR3 is kept, 45 bases in frame from base 1. The germline V gene provides CDR1 SGHTA and CDR2 FQGTGA.

This specimen belongs to a study of blood T cells in healthy people across ages (dated by TCRdb to the mid-2010s). Looking at the study overall: In model experiments, roughly one uniquely barcoded TCR beta cDNA molecule per two T cells was captured by template switching. To track age-related changes in TCR beta repertoire diversity, the study relied on deep sequencing normalized with unique cDNA molecular identifiers. Donors were grouped into four age groups: young (average roughly 17 years), middle-aged (around 39), aged (approximately 58) and long-lived (around 82). For two donors (one aged 18 to 29 and one aged 80 or older), the study analyzed two additional independent replicas of 1 million unique cDNA reads from the same blood draw. Points the paper makes about the study in general: The CMV infection status of donors was not known, potentially confounding age-related changes in expanded clonotypes. Observed TCR beta diversity per million T cells fell roughly linearly with age, and a significant reduction was already apparent by age roughly 40. The percentage of naive T cells measured by flow cytometry correlated strongly with observed TCR beta diversity. Compared with the aged group, the long-lived group had more naive CD4+ T cells, fewer expanded clones and increased TCR diversity, suggesting age selection. Bulk unsorted PBMC profiling prevented conclusive comparison of naive and antigen-experienced compartments. Total diversity estimates from one million sequenced T cells were considered lower bounds and underestimates.

Library preparation used 5' RACE. The instrument was an Illumina HiSeq 2500. A second PCR of roughly 7 to 11 cycles was performed with a sample-barcoded 5' primer and a J-beta primer mix. A unique molecular identifier was introduced onto each TCR beta cDNA molecule by a template-switch 5' adaptor carrying 12 random nucleotides. At least 2.5 million CDR3-containing paired-end reads were obtained from each sample. First-strand cDNA was synthesized from all RNA with the Mint cDNA synthesis kit, primed by a TRBC-specific oligonucleotide. Following uracil-DNA glycosylase treatment, all cDNA underwent a first 18-cycle PCR with the universal primers M1SS and BC2_uni_R. The authors' pipeline ran thus. For normalization, 1 million high-quality reads were randomly selected from each sample, with every read carrying a distinct molecular identifier. Reads with shared molecular identifiers were discarded instead of being binned into consensus sequences. CDR3 identification, clonotype clustering and error correction used MiTCR with a Q25 quality threshold and the strictest error-elimination algorithm. Lower-bound total TCR beta diversity was estimated with a nonparametric unseen species model using Euler transformation. TCRdb reanalyzed the raw reads on its own, using fastp at Q25 for trimming and MiXCR for clone calling, and kept in-frame beta chains. Each record represents a unique CDR3 protein, reported with the most common genes and DNA among its rows. The V and J calls were determined by TCRdb, not by the authors. The sample yields some 930,000 distinct CDR3 sequences; approximately 32% were counted once. The ten largest clones take up roughly a tenth of the sample.

In addition, the sample was reused for a study of T cells of mothers and their children. The second study's paper adds: Nine systemically healthy Caucasian individuals, comprising three mothers and their six children, were included as donors. cDNA synthesis consumed the entire amount of extracted RNA, loaded at around 1.5 ug RNA in each 15 ul reaction. In the second PCR, sample barcodes and 2-4 random nucleotides were introduced via the M1S primer. Over 9.5 million TCR beta CDR3 reads were obtained for each mother, and some 3.1 million reads were obtained for each child. TCR recombination output is similarly shaped by thymic selection in related and unrelated pairs, with a minor effect exerted by inherited differences. Normalized repertoire overlap in related mother-child pairs was always slightly higher than in unrelated mother-child pairs, but the difference was never significant. With a sensitivity of approximately 100 clones per million clonotypes, no persistent microchimeric T cell clones were detected. Deep NGS was used in the study to compare the TCR beta repertoires of mothers and children and to look for features that separate related mother-child pairs from unrelated individuals. The mean age was around 40 +/- 4 years for the mothers and about 10 +/- 4 years for the children. After adapter ligation was performed with NEBNext reagents, the libraries were sequenced on an Illumina HiSeq 2000 with 100+100 nt paired-end reads. To prevent cross-contamination, the mother and child libraries were prepared a month apart and were sequenced in separate runs. For each donor, between 500,000 and 2,000,000 distinct TCR beta clonotypes were identified. Naive TCR beta clonotypes were estimated from low-frequency clonotypes matched to each donor's FACS-determined naive share, without sorting.

The source material was blood. This TCR was recovered from a woman in her forties in good health. The sequence is built from TRBV7-3 and TRBJ1-2; TRBD1 could be the D gene, as 6 bases match. For the CDR3, the sequence is CASSLMSGANYGYTF. The nucleotide sequence is given as TGTGCCAGCAGCTTAATGTCAGGGGCTAACTATGGCTACACCTTC.